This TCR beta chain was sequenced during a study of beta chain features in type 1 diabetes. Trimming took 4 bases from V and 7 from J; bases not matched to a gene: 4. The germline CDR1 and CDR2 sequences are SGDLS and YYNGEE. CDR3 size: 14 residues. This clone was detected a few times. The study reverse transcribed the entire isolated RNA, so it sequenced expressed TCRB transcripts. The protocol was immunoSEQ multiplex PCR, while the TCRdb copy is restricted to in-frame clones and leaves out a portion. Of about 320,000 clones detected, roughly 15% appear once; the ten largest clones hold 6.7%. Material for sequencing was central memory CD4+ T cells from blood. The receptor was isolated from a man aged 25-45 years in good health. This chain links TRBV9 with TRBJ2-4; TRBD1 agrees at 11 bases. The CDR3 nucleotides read TGTGCCAGCAGCTACGGACAGGGGGCCAACATTCAGTACTTC. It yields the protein CASSYGQGANIQYF.